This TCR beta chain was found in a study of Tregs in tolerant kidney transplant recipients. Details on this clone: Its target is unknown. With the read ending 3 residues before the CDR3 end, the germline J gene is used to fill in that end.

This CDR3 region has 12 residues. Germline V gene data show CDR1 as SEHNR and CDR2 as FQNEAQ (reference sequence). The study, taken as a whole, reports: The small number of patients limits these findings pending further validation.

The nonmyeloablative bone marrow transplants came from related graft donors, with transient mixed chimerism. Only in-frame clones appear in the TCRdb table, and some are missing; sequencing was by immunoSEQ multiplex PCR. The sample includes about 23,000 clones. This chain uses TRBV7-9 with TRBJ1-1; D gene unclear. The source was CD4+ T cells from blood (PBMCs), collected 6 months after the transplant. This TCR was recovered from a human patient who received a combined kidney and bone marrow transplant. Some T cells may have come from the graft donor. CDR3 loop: CASSPRPPGAFF. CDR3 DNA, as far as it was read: TGTGCCAGCAGCCCACGGCCTCCGGGA.